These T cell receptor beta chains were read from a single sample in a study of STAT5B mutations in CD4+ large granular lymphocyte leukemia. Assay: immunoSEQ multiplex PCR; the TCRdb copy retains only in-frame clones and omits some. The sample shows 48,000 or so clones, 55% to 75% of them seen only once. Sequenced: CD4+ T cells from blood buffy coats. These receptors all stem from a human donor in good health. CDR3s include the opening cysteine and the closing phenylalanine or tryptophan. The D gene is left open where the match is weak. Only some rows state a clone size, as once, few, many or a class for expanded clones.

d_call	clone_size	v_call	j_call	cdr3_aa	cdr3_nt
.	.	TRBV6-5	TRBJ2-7	CASSYFGSYEQYF	TGTGCCAGCAGTTACTTTGGTTCCTACGAGCAGTACTTC
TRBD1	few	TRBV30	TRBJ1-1	CAWRVQGANTEAFF	TGTGCCTGGAGAGTACAGGGGGCGAACACTGAAGCTTTCTTT
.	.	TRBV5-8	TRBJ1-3	CASSLPLTFGNTIYF	TGTGCCAGCAGCTTGCCACTTACCTTTGGAAACACCATATATTTT
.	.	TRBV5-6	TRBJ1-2	CASSSMLGYTF	TGTGCCAGCAGCTCCATGCTAGGCTACACCTTC
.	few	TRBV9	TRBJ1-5	CASSEGQGSQPQHF	TGTGCCAGCAGCGAGGGGCAGGGCAGTCAGCCCCAGCATTTT
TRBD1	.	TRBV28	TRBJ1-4	CASSPWTGGNEKLFF	TGTGCCAGCAGTCCTTGGACAGGGGGCAACGAAAAACTGTTTTTT
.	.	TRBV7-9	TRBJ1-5	CASSLGAGDGNQPQHF	TGTGCCAGCAGCTTAGGGGCCGGAGACGGCAATCAGCCCCAGCATTTT
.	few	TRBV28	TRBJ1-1	CASTSRNTEAFF	TGTGCCAGCACATCCCGGAACACTGAAGCTTTCTTT
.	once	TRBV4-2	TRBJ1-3	CASSQVGGLSGNTIYF	TGTGCCAGCAGCCAAGTTGGTGGTCTCTCTGGAAACACCATATATTTT
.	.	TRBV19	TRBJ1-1	CASRPRREVGNTEAFF	TGTGCCAGTAGGCCCCGGCGGGAGGTCGGGAACACTGAAGCTTTCTTT
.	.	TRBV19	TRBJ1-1	CASSISLGETEAFF	TGTGCCAGTAGTATTTCGTTGGGGGAGACTGAAGCTTTCTTT
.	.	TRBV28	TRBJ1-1	CASSRYTEAFF	TGTGCCAGCAGCCGTTACACTGAAGCTTTCTTT
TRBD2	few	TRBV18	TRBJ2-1	CASSDTGTSGYNEQFF	TGTGCCAGCTCGGATACCGGGACTAGCGGGTACAATGAGCAGTTCTTC
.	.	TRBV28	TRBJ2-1	CASSSLTRRFF	TGTGCCAGCAGTTCCCTGACTCGGCGGTTCTTC
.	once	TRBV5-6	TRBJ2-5	CASSFQLTSETQYF	TGTGCCAGCAGCTTTCAGCTCACGTCGGAGACCCAGTACTTC
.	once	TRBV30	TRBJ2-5	CAWRSGSSFQETQYF	TGTGCCTGGAGGTCCGGGTCCAGTTTCCAAGAGACCCAGTACTTC
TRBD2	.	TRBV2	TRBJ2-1	CASTVGGQSEQFF	TGTGCCAGCACGGTGGGAGGGCAGAGTGAGCAGTTCTTC
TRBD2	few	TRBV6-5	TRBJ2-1	CASSSLAGGPYEQFF	TGTGCCAGCAGTAGTCTTGCGGGGGGGCCTTATGAGCAGTTCTTC
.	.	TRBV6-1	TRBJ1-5	CASMWGRTSNQPQHF	TGTGCCAGCATGTGGGGCAGGACGAGCAATCAGCCCCAGCATTTT
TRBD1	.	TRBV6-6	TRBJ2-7	CASKGGTGTEQYF	TGTGCCAGCAAAGGGGGGACAGGAACCGAGCAGTACTTC
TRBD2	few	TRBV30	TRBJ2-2	CAWTSGGADTGELFF	TGTGCCTGGACTAGCGGGGGGGCCGACACCGGGGAGCTGTTTTTT
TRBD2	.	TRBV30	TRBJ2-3	CAWRPAGGLDTQYF	TGTGCCTGGAGGCCGGCGGGGGGGCTGGATACGCAGTATTTT
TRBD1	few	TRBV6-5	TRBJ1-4	CASSPTTGVAEKLFF	TGTGCCAGCAGTCCAACGACAGGGGTGGCTGAAAAACTGTTTTTT
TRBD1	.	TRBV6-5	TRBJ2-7	CASRGTGGFYEQYF	TGTGCCAGTAGAGGGACAGGGGGTTTCTACGAGCAGTACTTC
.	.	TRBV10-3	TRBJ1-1	CAISESVRGNTEAFF	TGTGCCATCAGTGAGTCCGTCAGAGGTAACACTGAAGCTTTCTTT
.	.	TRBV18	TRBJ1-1	CASSPLQDTEAFF	TGTGCCAGCTCACCTCTACAGGACACTGAAGCTTTCTTT
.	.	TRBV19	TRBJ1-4	CASRDPSATNEKLFF	TGTGCCAGTAGAGACCCCAGTGCAACTAATGAAAAACTGTTTTTT
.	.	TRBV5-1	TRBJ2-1	CASRQNQGNEQFF	TGCGCCAGCAGACAAAACCAGGGGAATGAGCAGTTCTTC
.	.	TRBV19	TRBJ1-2	CASNPGTDAYGYTF	TGTGCCAGTAACCCCGGGACGGACGCCTATGGCTACACCTTC
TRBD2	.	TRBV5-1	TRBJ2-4	CASSSVGFPGGIAKNIQYF	TGCGCCAGCAGCTCTGTGGGATTTCCGGGGGGGATAGCCAAAAACATTCAGTACTTC
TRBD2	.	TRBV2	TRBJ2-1	CASRGTSGGQDEQFF	TGTGCCAGCAGGGGGACTAGCGGGGGGCAGGATGAGCAGTTCTTC
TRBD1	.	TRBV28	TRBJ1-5	CASSLPGTGVINQPQHF	TGTGCCAGCAGTTTACCGGGGACAGGGGTTATTAATCAGCCCCAGCATTTT
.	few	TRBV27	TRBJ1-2	CASSTRGYYGYTF	TGTGCCAGCAGTACCAGGGGTTACTATGGCTACACCTTC
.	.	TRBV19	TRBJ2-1	CASSESGKDYNEQFF	TGTGCCAGTAGTGAATCGGGGAAGGACTACAATGAGCAGTTCTTC
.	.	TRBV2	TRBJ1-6	CASRPQGLGNSPLHF	TGTGCCAGCAGACCTCAGGGGCTGGGTAATTCACCCCTCCACTTT
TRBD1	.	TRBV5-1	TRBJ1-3	CASSLSSGTGGSGNTIYF	TGCGCCAGCAGCTTATCGTCCGGGACAGGGGGCTCTGGAAACACCATATATTTT
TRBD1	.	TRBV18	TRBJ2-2	CASSPSGQGTGELFF	TGTGCCAGCTCACCTTCGGGACAGGGGACCGGGGAGCTGTTTTTT
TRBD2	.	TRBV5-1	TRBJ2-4	CASSYTIAGGLKNIQYF	TGCGCCAGCAGCTACACTATAGCGGGGGGGCTCAAAAACATTCAGTACTTC
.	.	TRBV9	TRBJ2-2	CASSVTGGPTGELFF	TGTGCCAGCAGCGTAACGGGGGGCCCCACCGGGGAGCTGTTTTTT
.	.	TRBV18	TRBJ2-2	CASSPTVAGELFF	TGTGCCAGCTCACCAACAGTTGCCGGGGAGCTGTTTTTT
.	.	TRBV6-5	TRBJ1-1	CASSYRGEAFF	TGTGCCAGCAGTTATAGGGGAGAAGCTTTCTTT
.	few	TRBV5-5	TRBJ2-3	CASSFFISTDTQYF	TGTGCCAGCAGCTTTTTTATTAGCACAGATACGCAGTATTTT
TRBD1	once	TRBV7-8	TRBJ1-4	CASSLGWEGAGEKLFF	TGTGCCAGCAGCTTAGGGTGGGAGGGGGCGGGTGAAAAACTGTTTTTT
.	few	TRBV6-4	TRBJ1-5	CASSETIYQPQHF	TGTGCCAGCAGTGAAACGATTTACCAGCCCCAGCATTTT
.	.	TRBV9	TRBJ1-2	CASSAGGLLTSYGYTF	TGTGCCAGCAGCGCGGGCGGGTTACTGACTAGCTATGGCTACACCTTC
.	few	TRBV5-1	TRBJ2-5	CASSSGSTQYF	TGCGCCAGCAGCTCCGGATCGACCCAGTACTTC
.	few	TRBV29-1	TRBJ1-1	CSGQKEQGGEAFF	TGCAGCGGACAAAAGGAACAGGGCGGTGAAGCTTTCTTT
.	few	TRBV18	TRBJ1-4	CASSPGGNEKLFF	TGTGCCAGCTCACCGGGGGGAAATGAAAAACTGTTTTTT
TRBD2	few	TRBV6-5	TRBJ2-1	CASSSLSGGGNEQFF	TGTGCCAGCAGTTCCCTGAGCGGGGGAGGGAATGAGCAGTTCTTC